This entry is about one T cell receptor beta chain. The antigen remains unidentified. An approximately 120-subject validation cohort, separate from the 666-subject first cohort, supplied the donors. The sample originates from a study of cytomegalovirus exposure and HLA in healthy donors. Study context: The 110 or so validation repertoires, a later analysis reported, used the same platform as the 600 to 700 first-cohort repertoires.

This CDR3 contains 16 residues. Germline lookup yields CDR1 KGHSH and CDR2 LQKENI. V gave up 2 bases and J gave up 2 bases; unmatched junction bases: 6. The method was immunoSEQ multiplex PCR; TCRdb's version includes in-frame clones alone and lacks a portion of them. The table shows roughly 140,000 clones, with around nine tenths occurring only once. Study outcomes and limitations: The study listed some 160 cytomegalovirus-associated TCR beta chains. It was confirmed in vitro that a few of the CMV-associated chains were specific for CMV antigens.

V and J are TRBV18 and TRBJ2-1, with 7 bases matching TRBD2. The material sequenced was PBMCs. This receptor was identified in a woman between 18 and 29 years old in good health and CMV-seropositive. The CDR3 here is CASSPNSGTTYNEQFF. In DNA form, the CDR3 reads TGTGCCAGCTCACCAAACTCCGGGACTACCTACAATGAGCAGTTCTTC.